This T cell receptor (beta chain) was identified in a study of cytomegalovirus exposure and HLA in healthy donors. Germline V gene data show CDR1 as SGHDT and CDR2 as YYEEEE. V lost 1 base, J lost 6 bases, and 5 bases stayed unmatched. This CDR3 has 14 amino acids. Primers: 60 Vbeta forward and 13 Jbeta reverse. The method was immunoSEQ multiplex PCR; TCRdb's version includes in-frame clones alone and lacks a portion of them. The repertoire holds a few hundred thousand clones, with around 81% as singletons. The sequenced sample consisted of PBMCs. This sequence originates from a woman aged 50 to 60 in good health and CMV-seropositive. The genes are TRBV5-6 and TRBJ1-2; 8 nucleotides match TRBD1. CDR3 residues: CASSLPDRGDGYTF. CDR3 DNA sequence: TGTGCCAGCAGCTTGCCCGACAGGGGCGATGGCTACACCTTC.